This TCR beta chain was observed in a study of identical twins. CDR1 SEHNR and CDR2 FQNEAQ come from the germline V gene (reference sequence). Trimming cost V 3 bases and J 4 bases, with 15 bases left between them. The CDR3 loop spans 15 amino acids. This clonotype was picked up many times. MiXCR was run by TCRdb on the 5' RACE reads, yielding one entry per CDR3 protein. Among about 290,000 distinct CDR3 sequences listed, over 8.5% were seen once. A further study also used this sample, focusing on yellow fever vaccine responses in identical twins.

Material: CD8+ T cells sorted from blood. The rearrangement uses TRBV7-9 and TRBJ1-1; no clear D gene. The source is a woman aged 18 to 35 in good health. CDR3 sequence: CASSFPVGLSTEAFF. The CDR3 bases are TGTGCCAGCAGCTTCCCCGTGGGGTTGAGCACTGAAGCTTTCTTT.